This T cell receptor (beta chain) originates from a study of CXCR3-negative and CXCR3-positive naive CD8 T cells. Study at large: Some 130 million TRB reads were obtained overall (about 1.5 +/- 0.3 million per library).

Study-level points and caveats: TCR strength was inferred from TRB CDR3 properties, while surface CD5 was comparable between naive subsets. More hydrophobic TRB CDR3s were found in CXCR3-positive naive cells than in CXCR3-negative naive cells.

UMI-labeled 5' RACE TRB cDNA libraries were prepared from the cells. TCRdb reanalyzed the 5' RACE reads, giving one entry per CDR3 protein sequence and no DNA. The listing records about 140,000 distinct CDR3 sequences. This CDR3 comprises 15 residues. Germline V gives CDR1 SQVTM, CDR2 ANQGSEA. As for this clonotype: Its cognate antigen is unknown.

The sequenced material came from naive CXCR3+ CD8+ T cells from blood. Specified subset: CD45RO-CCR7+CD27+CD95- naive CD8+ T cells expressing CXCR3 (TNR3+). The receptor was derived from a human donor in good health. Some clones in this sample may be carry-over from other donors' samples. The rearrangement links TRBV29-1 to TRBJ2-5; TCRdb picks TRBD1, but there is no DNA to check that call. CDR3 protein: CSVGPLFGGSETQYF.